This entry is about one T cell receptor beta chain. Its antigen is not known. Unique molecular identifiers had been added to the TCR beta cDNA libraries. MiXCR was run by TCRdb on the PCR reads, yielding one entry per CDR3 protein. Of 700,000 to 800,000 distinct CDR3 sequences detected, less than 35% appear once; the ten largest clones hold more than 0.55%. The record originates from a study of post-analysis software for immune sequencing data. Whole-study findings and limits: Included in a set of about 5 TRBV segments more frequent in patients than controls were TRBV5-6, TRBV5-1 and TRBV20-1.

CDR3 length: 15 residues. Germline V gene sequence: CDR1 MDHEN, CDR2 SYDVKM. V lost 5 bases and J lost 4; bases outside the gene matches: 10. The chain is built from TRBV28 and TRBJ2-7; 8 nucleotides match TRBD2. Sequenced sample: blood. This receptor was identified in a girl aged 5 to 17 with multiple sclerosis. Written as DNA, the CDR3 is TGTGCCAGCAGTCCCGGACTAGCTCAACAGTACGAGCAGTACTTC. Translation: CASSPGLAQQYEQYF.